Listed here are 7 T cell receptor beta chains from one sample, sequenced in a study of radiation and T cells in renal cell carcinoma (dated by TCRdb to about 2020). Libraries were constructed by the immunoSEQ multiplex PCR assay. TCRdb stores this immuneACCESS table with in-frame sequences only. Part of the clones is absent; in the studies checked, under half of the shortfall reflects unresolved V genes, and no reason is known for the rest. In all, the sample holds nearly 20,000 clones, and 55% to 80% of those were seen once. 12% of the sample goes to the ten largest clones. Read against the paper, the sample's time point label means: tumor resected at nephrectomy. The treatment or condition label for this specimen denotes: 15 Gy SBRT to primary tumor, nephrectomy 4 weeks later. This specimen consisted of tumor tissue, obtained from a patient whose treatment included radiotherapy and nephrectomy. These receptors all stem from a woman between 65 and 79 years old with renal cell carcinoma.

The chain uses TRBV2 and TRBJ1-1, with TRBD1 identical over 7 bases. This CDR3 is built from 15 residues. J lost 3 bases, V lost 6 bases, and 10 bases had no gene match. Germline-derived CDR1 and CDR2 are SNHLY and FYNNEI. CDR3 protein: CASSDRDSWDTEAFF. The CDR3 DNA follows: TGTGCCAGCAGCGATAGGGACAGTTGGGACACTGAAGCTTTCTTT.

The genes are TRBV15 and TRBJ2-5; maybe TRBD2 (6 bases). V lost 0 bases to trimming and J lost 5 bases, with 25 bases between them. Germline CDR1 LNHNV, CDR2 YYDKDF (reference sequence). This CDR3 is 19 amino acids long. CDR3 in DNA: TGTGCCACCAGCAGAGAACTCCGGACTATGAGGAGGGGTTATGAGACCCAGTACTTC. This codes for CATSRELRTMRRGYETQYF.

This clone was recorded a few times. This chain joins TRBV7-8 and TRBJ1-6, with 7 bases matching TRBD1. In germline, CDR1 is SGHVS, CDR2 FQNEAQ. This CDR3 is 15 amino acids long. With 2 bases clipped from V and 8 bases from J, the junction kept 6 bases outside the gene matches. The CDR3 loop is CASSLPTRGDSPLHF. For the CDR3, the DNA is TGTGCCAGCAGCTTACCGACCAGGGGGGATTCACCCCTCCACTTT. The whole variable domain, remainder taken from reference TRBV7-8 and TRBJ1-6, is GAGVSQSPRYKVAKRGQDVALRCDPISGHVSLFWYQQALGQGPEFLTYFQNEAQLDKSGLPSDRFFAERPEGSVSTLKIQRTQQEDSAVYLCASSLPTRGDSPLHFGNGTRLTVT.

The gene calls are TRBV5-1 and TRBJ2-5, with D unclear. The CDR3 totals 13 residues. The germline gives CDR1 SGHRS, CDR2 YFSETQ. Trimming pared 0 bases from V and 5 bases from J, leaving 8 bases between. CDR3 sequence: CASSLGVQETQYF. The DNA of the CDR3 is TGCGCCAGCAGCTTGGGGGTACAGGAGACCCAGTACTTC.

The chain uses TRBV5-1 and TRBJ1-4, with 9 bases that match TRBD1. After removal of 3 bases from V and 8 bases from J, the junction contained 11 bases not matched to a gene. This CDR3 is built from 16 residues. The germline V gene has CDR1 SGHRS and CDR2 YFSETQ. The CDR3 bases are TGCGCCAGCAGCTCGGAGGTGACAGGGGGATACGAAAAACTGTTTTTT. This gives the protein CASSSEVTGGYEKLFF.

CDR3 in DNA: TGTGCCAGTAGAGACAGGGCCGTAAATTCACCCCTCCACTTT. Protein product: CASRDRAVNSPLHF. V gene TRBV19 combines with J gene TRBJ1-6; the match to TRBD1 covers 7 bases. This CDR3 contains 14 residues. V lost 6 bases and J lost 7; bases outside the gene matches: 6. CDR1 LNHDA and CDR2 SQIVND come from the germline V gene (reference sequence).

CDR3 nucleotides: TGCGCCAGCAGCTTGGGACCTACCGGGGGAGAGACCCAGTACTTC. It yields the protein CASSLGPTGGETQYF. The chain has TRBV5-1 and TRBJ2-5; weak D call: TRBD2 (6 bases). Trimming removed 0 bases at V and 4 bases at J, with 13 bases between. Germline V gene sequence: CDR1 SGHRS, CDR2 YFSETQ. CDR3 length: 15 amino acids. Full variable domain (rest looked up from reference TRBV5-1 and TRBJ2-5): KAGVTQTPRYLIKTRGQQVTLSCSPISGHRSVSWYQQTPGQGLQFLFEYFSETQRNKGNFPGRFSGRQFSNSRSEMNVSTLELGDSALYLCASSLGPTGGETQYFGPGTRLLVL.